This T cell receptor (beta chain) was sequenced during a study of blood T cell repertoires in COVID-19. Study in general: From T cells, B-cell-depleted T cells, or PBMCs came the material, which was cDNA or gDNA.

V lost 8 bases, J lost 1 base, and 4 bases stayed unmatched. Germline CDR1 MGHDK, CDR2 SYGVNS. The CDR3 runs to 14 residues. Source study methods: For nucleated cells, counts were estimated from reference gene primer amplification. Generated by immunoSEQ multiplex PCR, the TCRdb table keeps only in-frame clones and is missing some. V, J and clone size derive from that table, while D and trimming were established from the DNA sequence. Of roughly 300,000 clones listed, 80% to 90% are singletons. The receptor's source is a woman aged 25 to 39 with COVID-19, enrolled during active disease. Sequencing used peripheral blood. This chain connects TRBV25-1 to TRBJ1-2, with 10 bases aligning to TRBD1. In DNA form, the CDR3 reads TGTGCCAGCCGGGGGACAGGGGATAACTATGGCTACACCTTC. It yields the protein CASRGTGDNYGYTF.